These 32 T cell receptor beta chains originate from one sample sequenced in a study of cytomegalovirus exposure and HLA in healthy donors. Primers for the PCR totalled 60 Vbeta and 13 Jbeta. Sequencing used immunoSEQ multiplex PCR; TCRdb keeps in-frame clones, though not all of them. In the table there are 95,000 to 150,000 clones, over 65% of which are singletons. The sequenced material came from PBMCs. These receptors originate from a man between 18 and 29 years old in good health and CMV-seropositive.

CDR3 amino acids: CAISAKGAVDTQYF. The CDR3 region has the DNA TGTGCCATCAGTGCGAAGGGGGCTGTTGATACGCAGTATTTT. The V call is TRBV10-3, the J call TRBJ2-3, with 7 nucleotides matching TRBD1. This CDR3 region has 14 residues. Germline values: CDR1 ENHRY, CDR2 SYGVKD. The ends lost 4 bases at V and 6 bases at J; junction bases unmatched: 7.

The genes are TRBV6-5 and TRBJ1-2; 10 positions match TRBD1. Germline V lookup: CDR1 MNHEY, CDR2 SVGAGI. V lost 4 bases and J lost 5; bases outside the gene matches: 4. This CDR3 is built from 14 residues. The chain's CDR3 is CASSWDRGTYGYTF. Written as DNA, the CDR3 is TGTGCCAGCAGTTGGGACAGGGGAACTTATGGCTACACCTTC.

Concerning this clone: Different DNA sequences within this sample yield the same CDR3. The rearrangement links TRBV7-8 to TRBJ1-5; tentative D call: TRBD1 (5 bases). Trimming cost V 2 bases and J 3 bases, with 11 bases left between them. Looked up from germline, CDR1 is SGHVS and CDR2 is FQNEAQ. The CDR3 length is 15 residues. The CDR3 nucleotides read TGTGCCAGCAGCTTAAAGGACAACTACAATCAGCCCCAGCATTTT. Protein product: CASSLKDNYNQPQHF.

The chain uses TRBV5-4 and TRBJ1-2; D perhaps matches TRBD1 (6 bases). Looked up from germline, CDR1 is SGHNT and CDR2 is YYREEE (reference sequence). V was pared by 4 bases and J by 8 bases, with 18 bases between. The CDR3 is 14 amino acids. CDR3 residues: CASSEGQLMGGYTF. CDR3 sequence (DNA): TGTGCCAGCAGCGAAGGACAGCTCATGGGGGGCTACACCTTC.

This chain joins TRBV30 and TRBJ1-6, with 7 nucleotides matching TRBD1. The trim removed 4 bases at V and 8 bases at J, leaving 5 bases unmatched. This CDR3 has 13 residues. From germline, CDR1 is GTSNPN and CDR2 SVGIG (reference sequence). The CDR3 nucleotides read TGTGCCTGGACGGGACAGTTGGATTCACCCCTCCACTTT. This translates into CAWTGQLDSPLHF.

The chain has TRBV19 and TRBJ2-1; D is possibly TRBD2 (5 bases). This CDR3 is built from 15 residues. Germline V gene lookup returns CDR1 LNHDA and CDR2 SQIVND (reference sequence). Deletions cut 5 bases from V and 0 bases from J, with 11 bases between. The CDR3, as DNA: TGTGCCAGTAGTGACCCTGGGAGCTCCTACAATGAGCAGTTCTTC. Protein: CASSDPGSSYNEQFF.

The CDR3 is CASSSRGDTGELFF. DNA of the CDR3: TGCGCCAGCAGCTCGCGGGGGGACACCGGGGAGCTGTTTTTT. The chain links TRBV5-1 to TRBJ2-2; 8 bases agree with TRBD2. This CDR3 spans 14 amino acids. The J segment lost 3 bases and the V segment lost 3 bases, leaving 1 base of the junction unmatched. Germline-derived CDR1 and CDR2 are SGHRS and YFSETQ.

The J gene is TRBJ2-7, the V gene TRBV4-1, with TRBD1 matching 7 bases. The CDR3 covers 15 residues. The germline V gene encodes CDR1 MGHRA and CDR2 YSYEKL. V lost 0 bases to trimming and J lost 0 bases; unmatched junction nucleotides: 2. DNA of the CDR3: TGCGCCAGCAGCCAAGATGACAGGGTCTCCTACGAGCAGTACTTC. Translation: CASSQDDRVSYEQYF.

This clone was observed a single time. The chain employs TRBV18 and TRBJ1-2; TRBD1 agrees at 10 bases. V gave up 6 bases and J gave up 5 bases; unmatched junction bases: 3. Germline V CDR1 and CDR2: KGHSH, LQKENI. CDR3 size: 13 residues. CDR3 sequence: CASSSDRGYGYTF. The CDR3 nucleotides read TGTGCCAGCTCCTCGGACAGGGGGTATGGCTACACCTTC. Filled out from reference TRBV18 and TRBJ1-2, the complete variable domain reads NAGVMQNPRHLVRRRGQEARLRCSPMKGHSHVYWYRQLPEEGLKFMVYLQKENIIDESGMPKERFSAEFPKEGPSILRIQQVVRGDSAAYFCASSSDRGYGYTFGSGTRLTVV.

CDR3 sequence (DNA): TGTGCCAGCAGTCCCAAGATAGATTCACCCCTCCACTTT. The encoded protein is CASSPKIDSPLHF. The chain recombines TRBV6-5 with TRBJ1-6; D not certain. The CDR3 is 13 residues long. V lost 5 bases and J 8 bases, leaving 10 bases between the germline ends. The V gene's germline CDR1 is MNHEY and CDR2 SVGAGI.

In DNA form, the CDR3 reads TGTGCCAGCAGAAGACAGGGTGATTATAATTCACCCCTCCACTTT. Translated: CASRRQGDYNSPLHF. V usage is TRBV27 and J usage is TRBJ1-6, with 7 bases that match TRBD1. J gave up 4 bases and V 6 bases, and 6 bases lay outside the gene matches. Germline V CDR1 and CDR2: MNHEY, SMNVEV (reference sequence). This CDR3 has 15 residues.

The V and J genes are TRBV2 and TRBJ1-1, with a possible D match to TRBD1 (5 bases). This CDR3 spans 14 amino acids. V was cut by 7 bases and J by 4 bases, with 16 bases left in between. Germline CDR1 is SNHLY and CDR2 is FYNNEI. CDR3 sequence: CASNQGGESTEAFF. The DNA of the CDR3 is TGTGCCAGCAACCAAGGAGGGGAGTCCACTGAAGCTTTCTTT.

This rearrangement joins TRBV27 to TRBJ2-1, with D maybe TRBD2 (6 bases). In germline, CDR1 is MNHEY, CDR2 SMNVEV (reference sequence). V lost 5 bases to trimming and J lost 12 bases, with 14 bases between them. This CDR3 contains 12 residues. The CDR3 sequence: CASSHQEGGQFF. CDR3 sequence (DNA): TGTGCCAGCAGTCATCAGGAGGGCGGGCAGTTCTTC.

A single count supports this clone. CDR3 in amino acids: CASSFTGVANEAFF. The CDR3 DNA reads as TGTGCCAGTAGTTTCACAGGGGTGGCCAATGAAGCTTTCTTT. This rearrangement joins TRBV19 to TRBJ1-1, with 7 bases lining up with TRBD1. The CDR3 length is 14 residues. The germline gives CDR1 LNHDA, CDR2 SQIVND (reference sequence). The V and J ends lost 5 bases and 7 bases, in that order; junction bases with no gene match: 10.

V and J are TRBV9 and TRBJ2-1; D gene uncertain. This CDR3 is built from 13 residues. The V end was cut by 4 bases, the J end by 1 base, with 6 bases between. CDR1 is SGDLS, CDR2 YYNGEE, per germline. The CDR3 bases are TGTGCCAGCAGCACCGGTTCCTACAATGAGCAGTTCTTC. Amino acid sequence: CASSTGSYNEQFF.

This chain connects TRBV10-2 to TRBJ2-1; tentatively, D is TRBD1 (5 bases). Trimming pared 4 bases from V and 5 bases from J, leaving 24 bases between. Germline V gene sequence: CDR1 WSHSY, CDR2 SAAADI. The CDR3 runs to 18 residues. The CDR3 spells CASSGPPPAGPLDNEQFF. Written as DNA, the CDR3 is TGCGCCAGCAGTGGGCCCCCTCCGGCAGGGCCCCTGGACAATGAGCAGTTCTTC.

The chain combines TRBV7-9 with TRBJ2-7, with D possibly being TRBD1 (6 bases). Germline CDR1 SEHNR, CDR2 FQNEAQ (reference sequence). This CDR3 comprises 14 residues. The V gene lost 5 bases and the J gene lost 2 bases, with 13 bases spanning the gap. CDR3 region: CASSRPGETYEQYF. In DNA form, the CDR3 reads TGTGCCAGCAGCCGACCAGGGGAAACCTACGAGCAGTACTTC.

With respect to this clone: No conserved phenylalanine or tryptophan is present at the end of the CDR3, so a read error is the likely explanation. The CDR3 spells CAWNLGVDHGYTL. The CDR3 DNA reads as TGTGCCTGGAATTTAGGGGTGGATCATGGCTACACCCTC. This chain connects TRBV30 to TRBJ1-2; a possible D gene is TRBD1 (5 bases). The germline V gene encodes CDR1 GTSNPN and CDR2 SVGIG (reference sequence). The CDR3 is made up of 13 amino acids. V dropped 4 bases and J dropped 6 bases, with 15 bases sitting between them.

V usage is TRBV4-1 and J usage is TRBJ2-1; D remains ambiguous. In germline, CDR1 is MGHRA, CDR2 YSYEKL. This CDR3 is 13 amino acids long. The V gene lost 1 base and the J gene lost 6 bases, with 7 bases spanning the gap. Here the CDR3 DNA reads TGCGCCAGCAGCCAAGTAGCCCTCAATGAGCAGTTCTTC. Translating gives CASSQVALNEQFF.

The table lists this clone with a count of one. V and J are TRBV19 and TRBJ2-3; possible D gene TRBD1, 5 bases. In germline, CDR1 is LNHDA, CDR2 SQIVND (reference sequence). V lost 5 bases and J lost 4, with 16 bases in between. The CDR3 runs 15 residues. CDR3 nucleotide sequence: TGTGCCAGTAGTTCACCAGGGATGACGGCAGATACGCAGTATTTT. It yields the protein CASSSPGMTADTQYF. The complete variable domain, with remaining parts taken from reference TRBV19 and TRBJ2-3, reads DGGITQSPKYLFRKEGQNVTLSCEQNLNHDAMYWYRQDPGQGLRLIYYSQIVNDFQKGDIAEGYSVSREKKESFPLTVTSAQKNPTAFYLCASSSPGMTADTQYFGPGTRLTVL.

The gene calls are TRBV29-1 and TRBJ2-7, with 9 bases aligning to TRBD1. The CDR3 is 12 residues long. The germline CDR1 and CDR2 sequences are SQVTM and ANQGSEA. Trimming removed 7 bases from V and 5 bases from J; junction bases left unmatched: 6. As DNA, the CDR3 is TGCAGCGGGGGACAGGGCGTGGACGAGCAGTACTTC. This translates into CSGGQGVDEQYF.

The chain employs TRBV13 and TRBJ1-1; no definite D call. Trimming pared 5 bases from V and 2 bases from J, leaving 6 bases between. From germline, CDR1 is PRHDT and CDR2 FYEKMQ (reference sequence). CDR3 size: 12 residues. The CDR3 DNA follows: TGTGCCAGCAGCGTGGCCAACACTGAAGCTTTCTTT. Residues: CASSVANTEAFF.

The chain has TRBV21-1 and TRBJ1-1. TRBV21-1 has pseudogene status. The CDR3 loop spans 14 amino acids. This CDR3 reads CASSKPRADTEAFF. The CDR3, as DNA: TGTGCCAGCAGCAAACCCCGAGCGGACACTGAAGCTTTCTTT.

This chain links TRBV14 with TRBJ1-6, with 9 positions matching TRBD1. The germline V gene encodes CDR1 SGHDN and CDR2 FVKESK. After removal of 1 base from V and 7 bases from J, the junction contained 14 bases not matched to a gene. The CDR3 extends over 19 amino acids. CDR3 sequence (DNA): TGTGCCAGCAGCCAAGGGCGACAGGGGGGCGGCTTATGGAATTCACCCCTCCACTTT. Residues: CASSQGRQGGGLWNSPLHF.

V gene TRBV19 combines with J gene TRBJ1-6, with D possibly matching TRBD1 (5 bases). Trimming removed 11 bases at V and 2 bases at J, with 16 bases between. Germline lookup yields CDR1 LNHDA and CDR2 SQIVND (reference sequence). CDR3 length: 15 amino acids. In nucleotides, the CDR3 is TGTGCCGTCAGCCCAGGGAGGGCCTATAATTCACCCCTCCACTTT. It is translated as CAVSPGRAYNSPLHF.

The rearrangement joins TRBV6-5 to TRBJ1-2; no definite D call. Looked up from germline, CDR1 is MNHEY and CDR2 is SVGAGI. V was pared by 4 bases and J by 0 bases, with 6 bases between. The CDR3 spans 13 residues. Here the CDR3 reads CASSFTANYGYTF. The CDR3, as DNA: TGTGCCAGCAGTTTCACAGCTAACTATGGCTACACCTTC.

V gene TRBV7-7 combines with J gene TRBJ1-3; TRBD1 might be the D (5 bases). The CDR3 has 16 residues. CDR1 is SSHAT, CDR2 FNYEAQ, per germline (reference sequence). V lost 1 base, J lost 3 bases, and 13 bases lay in between. As DNA, the CDR3 is TGTGCCAGCAGCTTAGGCGCAGGGAAGATTGGAAACACCATATATTTT. Its protein product is CASSLGAGKIGNTIYF.

The chain couples TRBV19 to TRBJ2-5; weak D call: TRBD2 (7 bases). V lost 5 bases and J lost 5, with 12 bases in between. CDR1 and CDR2 from the germline V gene are LNHDA and SQIVND (reference sequence). The CDR3 totals 13 residues. CDR3 amino acids: CASSSAGAETQYF. CDR3 DNA sequence: TGTGCCAGTAGTTCGGCGGGGGCCGAGACCCAGTACTTC.

This clone was picked up a small number of times. V gene TRBV5-1 combines with J gene TRBJ1-1; D is undetermined. This CDR3 is built from 15 residues. The V and J ends lost 1 base and 6 bases respectively, with 16 bases between them. The germline CDR1 and CDR2 sequences are SGHRS and YFSETQ. Here the CDR3 reads CASSLRPELTPEAFF. Written as DNA, the CDR3 is TGCGCCAGCAGCTTGAGGCCAGAACTGACTCCTGAAGCTTTCTTT.

V gene TRBV15 combines with J gene TRBJ2-7; 7 nucleotides align to TRBD2. The trim removed 1 base at V and 3 bases at J, leaving 12 bases unmatched. Per germline, CDR1 LNHNV and CDR2 YYDKDF (reference sequence). The CDR3 loop spans 17 amino acids. In DNA, the CDR3 is TGTGCCACCAGCAGAGGTTCCGGGGGAGGGGTGGACTACGAGCAGTACTTC. Amino acids: CATSRGSGGGVDYEQYF.

The chain is built from TRBV2 and TRBJ2-5; maybe TRBD2 (6 bases). The CDR3 consists of 13 residues. Germline CDR1 SNHLY, CDR2 FYNNEI. Trimming cost V 7 bases and J 7 bases, with 16 bases left between them. Here the CDR3 reads CASTPGTGGTQYF. For the CDR3, the DNA is TGTGCCAGCACTCCAGGGACTGGAGGGACCCAGTACTTC.

The chain is built from TRBV30 and TRBJ2-5; TRBD1 matches at 9 bases. The CDR3 loop spans 12 amino acids. Per the germline V gene, CDR1 is GTSNPN and CDR2 is SVGIG (reference sequence). V was clipped by 5 bases and J by 5 bases; unmatched bases: 3. CDR3 loop: CAWGDRAETQYF. For the CDR3, the DNA is TGTGCCTGGGGGGACAGGGCGGAGACCCAGTACTTC.